These 18 T cell receptor beta chains were all obtained from the same sample, sequenced in a study of blood T cell repertoires in COVID-19. This table comes from immunoSEQ multiplex PCR, and its TCRdb copy is limited to in-frame clones, with some not included. The sample has roughly 200,000 clones; more than 60% are singletons. The sequenced material came from peripheral blood. These TCRs come from a man aged 45-60 years who had recovered from COVID-19.

The genes are TRBV6-5 and TRBJ1-3; no reliable D call. Germline values: CDR1 MNHEY, CDR2 SVGAGI. Trimming left V 8 bases short and J 0 bases short, with 11 bases between. The CDR3 extends over 14 amino acids. CDR3 loop: CASRREFSGNTIYF. CDR3 bases: TGTGCCAGCCGACGGGAGTTCTCTGGAAACACCATATATTTT.

The chain has TRBV7-2 and TRBJ2-7; D is undetermined. The CDR3 consists of 13 residues. Germline lookup yields CDR1 SGHTA and CDR2 FQGNSA. Deletions cut 2 bases from V and 1 base from J, with 6 bases between. Written as DNA, the CDR3 is TGTGCCAGCAGCTTAACAGAGTCCTACGAGCAGTACTTC. It specifies CASSLTESYEQYF. The entire variable domain, with the rest obtained from reference TRBV7-2 and TRBJ2-7, is as follows: GAGVSQSPSNKVTEKGKDVELRCDPISGHTALYWYRQSLGQGLEFLIYFQGNSAPDKSGLPSDRFSAERTGGSVSTLTIQRTQQEDSAVYLCASSLTESYEQYFGPGTRLTVT.

The rearrangement uses TRBV15 and TRBJ1-2; D is uncertain. V lost 0 bases and J lost 8, with 19 bases in between. The length of the CDR3 is 16 residues. Germline-derived CDR1 and CDR2 are LNHNV and YYDKDF (reference sequence). The CDR3 is CATSRDRTEEWGGYTF. The DNA of the CDR3 is TGTGCCACCAGCAGAGATAGAACGGAGGAGTGGGGAGGCTACACCTTC.

The genes are TRBV7-2 and TRBJ2-5; unclear D gene. Per the germline V gene, CDR1 is SGHTA and CDR2 is FQGNSA. Trimming removed 2 bases from V and 6 bases from J, with 13 bases in between. The CDR3 covers 14 residues. The CDR3 reads CASSLNSFTQTQYF. For the CDR3, the DNA is TGTGCCAGCAGCTTAAACTCCTTTACCCAGACCCAGTACTTC.

As regards this clone: This CDR3 is also generated by other DNA sequences in the sample. The chain links TRBV18 to TRBJ2-7, with TRBD1 matching over 8 bases. The CDR3 is made up of 13 amino acids. The trim removed 3 bases at V and 5 bases at J, leaving 3 bases unmatched. The V gene's germline CDR1 is KGHSH and CDR2 LQKENI. The CDR3 DNA is TGTGCCAGCTCACCCGACAGGGGCCACGAGCAGTACTTC. Protein product: CASSPDRGHEQYF.

This clone was found a few times. The genes are TRBV10-3 and TRBJ1-6; the match to TRBD1 covers 8 bases. The CDR3 consists of 15 residues. Germline V CDR1 and CDR2: ENHRY, SYGVKD. The junction had 13 bases not matched to a gene; V was cut back by 8 bases and J by 10 bases. Written as DNA, the CDR3 is TGTGCCATCGGTGCCGCAGCCACAGGGGGATCACCCCTCCACTTT. Translated: CAIGAAATGGSPLHF.

The chain couples TRBV7-2 to TRBJ1-5; D is undetermined. Between the trimmed V and J ends, which lost 1 base and 4 bases, there was a span of 5 bases. This CDR3 contains 13 residues. Per germline, CDR1 SGHTA and CDR2 FQGNSA. Written as DNA, the CDR3 is TGTGCCAGCAGCTTAGTCGGGAATCAGCCCCAGCATTTT. As protein: CASSLVGNQPQHF.

The rearrangement joins TRBV27 to TRBJ2-5, with 7 bases lining up with TRBD2. V lost 5 bases, J lost 4 bases, and 13 bases stayed unmatched. CDR3 length: 16 amino acids. CDR1 is MNHEY and CDR2 is SMNVEV in the germline V gene (reference sequence). The CDR3: CASSASGGGDAETQYF. The CDR3 nucleotides are TGTGCCAGCAGTGCCTCGGGGGGAGGGGACGCAGAGACCCAGTACTTC.

This clone was picked up one time. The rearrangement joins TRBV13 to TRBJ1-1; D uncertain. Germline loops: CDR1 PRHDT, CDR2 FYEKMQ (reference sequence). Trimming stripped 6 bases from V and 0 bases from J, with 11 bases between. The CDR3 is 14 amino acids. The CDR3 loop reads CASRVYRLNTEAFF. CDR3 DNA: TGTGCCAGCAGGGTCTACAGACTGAACACTGAAGCTTTCTTT. Looking up the rest from reference TRBV13 and TRBJ1-1 gives the full variable domain: AAGVIQSPRHLIKEKRETATLKCYPIPRHDTVYWYQQGPGQDPQFLISFYEKMQSDKGSIPDRFSAQQFSDYHSELNMSSLELGDSALYFCASRVYRLNTEAFFGQGTRLTVV.

The V call is TRBV28, the J call TRBJ1-5, with 9 positions matching TRBD1. V shed 5 bases, J shed 3 bases, and the junction held 8 bases outside the gene matches. The CDR3 extends over 16 amino acids. CDR1 and CDR2 (germline): MDHEN, SYDVKM. CDR3 loop: CASSRWGQGDNQPQHF. The CDR3 DNA sequence: TGTGCCAGCAGTCGTTGGGGACAGGGTGACAATCAGCCCCAGCATTTT.

This clone has only a few counts. The rearrangement uses TRBV7-2 and TRBJ1-3; D gene uncertain. This CDR3 contains 14 residues. V dropped 0 bases and J dropped 4 bases, with 7 bases sitting between them. The germline CDR1 and CDR2 sequences are SGHTA and FQGNSA. The CDR3 reads CASSLAGSGNTIYF. DNA of the CDR3: TGTGCCAGCAGCTTAGCCGGGTCCGGAAACACCATATATTTT.

The CDR3 DNA reads TGTGCCAGCAGCGTAGTAGGGGATGGCTATGGCTACACCTTC. Protein sequence: CASSVVGDGYGYTF. The chain joins TRBV9 to TRBJ1-2, with a weak D call TRBD1 (5 bases). CDR3 size: 14 residues. The V gene lost 0 bases and the J gene lost 4 bases, with 10 bases spanning the gap. Per the germline V gene, CDR1 is SGDLS and CDR2 is YYNGEE.

The V and J genes are TRBV19 and TRBJ1-4; 10 bases fit TRBD1. Trimming at V came to 5 bases and at J to 7 bases, leaving 10 bases not matched to a gene. Germline values: CDR1 LNHDA, CDR2 SQIVND (reference sequence). The CDR3 contains 16 residues. CDR3 in amino acids: CASSVILTGGIEKLFF. The CDR3 DNA reads TGTGCCAGTAGTGTTATACTGACAGGGGGCATTGAAAAACTGTTTTTT.

V is TRBV4-2 and J is TRBJ1-2, with D hard to call. This CDR3 region has 12 residues. Trimming cost V 2 bases and J 6 bases, with 7 bases left between them. Per the germline V gene, CDR1 is LGHNA and CDR2 is YNFKEQ. The CDR3 reads CASSQRTDGYTF. The CDR3, as DNA: TGTGCCAGCAGCCAACGGACTGATGGCTACACCTTC.

The chain couples TRBV29-1 to TRBJ2-7; maybe TRBD1 (7 bases). Germline CDR1 is SQVTM and CDR2 is ANQGSEA. Trimming took 6 bases from V and 3 from J, leaving 15 bases between them. The CDR3 loop spans 13 amino acids. CDR3 in DNA: TGCAGCGTCCGGCAGGGGGGCGTCTACGAGCAGTACTTC. Residues: CSVRQGGVYEQYF.

The chain is built from TRBV4-1 and TRBJ2-5, with D perhaps TRBD1 (6 bases). V lost 1 base and J lost 0, with 18 bases in between. Germline CDR1 MGHRA, CDR2 YSYEKL. CDR3 length: 18 amino acids. CDR3 bases: TGCGCCAGCAGCCAAGCCCTGGGGGCAGGGGAGCACCAAGAGACCCAGTACTTC. Encoded protein: CASSQALGAGEHQETQYF.

The V call is TRBV27, the J call TRBJ1-6; D uncertain. The germline V gene encodes CDR1 MNHEY and CDR2 SMNVEV (reference sequence). The CDR3 contains 14 residues. V shed 3 bases and J shed 6 bases, with 9 bases lying between them. In nucleotides, the CDR3 is TGTGCCAGCAGTTTCCCCAGGATTAATTCACCCCTCCACTTT. Protein: CASSFPRINSPLHF.

The chain combines TRBV9 with TRBJ2-7, with 10 bases identical to TRBD2. The CDR3 loop spans 14 amino acids. Germline V gene data show CDR1 as SGDLS and CDR2 as YYNGEE. Losses at the gene ends were 4 bases for V and 6 bases for J; bases not matched to a gene: 7. The CDR3 DNA reads as TGTGCCAGCAGCCCGCTAGCGGGAGTCGTCGAGCAGTACTTC. This gives the protein CASSPLAGVVEQYF.